Shown below are 20 T cell receptor beta chains from a single sample sequenced in a study of chemoradiotherapy in HPV16-positive cancers (dated by TCRdb to the early 2020s). Library construction relied on the immunoSEQ multiplex PCR assay. TCRdb took over this immuneACCESS table, retaining in-frame rearrangements with V and J assigned. Such tables are incomplete; in checked studies, under half of the missing clones stem from an unresolved V gene, and the remainder is unexplained. The sample table records about 53,000 clones; 90% of these occur just once. Of the sample, less than 3.5% is held by the ten largest clones. The sample was blood, taken from a patient who underwent chemoradiotherapy. These receptors all come from a human donor with HPV-associated anogenital cancer.

The CDR3 protein is CASSPTGVVDTQYF. CDR3 nucleotides: TGCGCCAGCAGTCCCACGGGGGTAGTCGATACGCAGTATTTT. The rearrangement joins TRBV4-3 to TRBJ2-3; D possibly corresponds to TRBD2 (6 bases). The germline CDR1 and CDR2 sequences are LGHNA and YSLEER. V dropped 6 bases and J dropped 6 bases, with 16 bases sitting between them. CDR3 length: 14 residues.

The chain combines TRBV7-2 with TRBJ1-2, with D uncertain. This CDR3 has 15 residues. Germline values: CDR1 SGHTA, CDR2 FQGNSA. Between the trimmed V and J ends, which lost 1 base and 4 bases, there was a span of 13 bases. CDR3 sequence reads: CASSLELSVPYGYTF. The CDR3 nucleotides read TGTGCCAGCAGCTTAGAGCTCTCCGTGCCCTATGGCTACACCTTC.

The CDR3 bases are TGTGCCAGCCGGGTGGCCTTGAACACCGGGGAGCTGTTTTTT. Protein sequence: CASRVALNTGELFF. This chain uses TRBV19 with TRBJ2-2; D not resolved. This CDR3 is 14 amino acids long. Germline values: CDR1 LNHDA, CDR2 SQIVND (reference sequence). The V end was cut by 9 bases, the J end by 1 base, with 12 bases between.

The DNA for the CDR3 is TGTGCCAGCAGTGGACAGGGGGATCGGCAGTTCTTC. It specifies CASSGQGDRQFF. This chain links TRBV6-5 with TRBJ2-1; 10 bases fit TRBD1. The CDR3 is 12 residues long. CDR1 and CDR2 (germline): MNHEY, SVGAGI. The ends lost 5 bases at V and 12 bases at J; junction bases unmatched: 4.

The chain has TRBV27 and TRBJ1-3; 7 nucleotides line up with TRBD1. The germline V gene has CDR1 MNHEY and CDR2 SMNVEV (reference sequence). The CDR3 is 15 amino acids. Trimming removed 4 bases from V and 0 bases from J; junction bases left unmatched: 3. CDR3 residues: CASSSDRFSGNTIYF. CDR3 nucleotide sequence: TGTGCCAGCAGTTCGGACAGGTTCTCTGGAAACACCATATATTTT.

The chain couples TRBV7-9 to TRBJ2-2, with D uncertain. The CDR3 runs 11 residues. From germline, CDR1 is SEHNR and CDR2 FQNEAQ (reference sequence). Trimming removed 6 bases from V and 10 bases from J, with 9 bases in between. CDR3 sequence (DNA): TGTGCCAGCAGATCCGGCGCGGAGCTGTTTTTT. This gives the protein CASRSGAELFF.

In its sample, this clone was seen once. The rearrangement links TRBV25-1 to TRBJ1-4; the match to TRBD1 covers 12 bases. Germline V CDR1 and CDR2: MGHDK, SYGVNS. The CDR3 loop spans 16 amino acids. V shed 5 bases, J shed 8 bases, and the junction held 9 bases outside the gene matches. This chain's CDR3 is CASSSIRDRGHEKLFF. CDR3 DNA sequence: TGTGCCAGCAGTTCTATCCGGGACAGGGGGCACGAAAAACTGTTTTTT. Full variable domain (missing parts from reference TRBV25-1 and TRBJ1-4): EADIYQTPRYLVIGTGKKITLECSQTMGHDKMYWYQQDPGMELHLIHYSYGVNSTEKGDLSSESTVSRIRTEHFPLTLESARPSHTSQYLCASSSIRDRGHEKLFFGSGTQLSVL.

J is TRBJ2-1 and V is TRBV5-6, with 10 bases that match TRBD2. Germline CDR1 is SGHDT and CDR2 is YYEEEE. The J segment lost 11 bases and the V segment lost 4 bases, leaving 6 bases of the junction unmatched. CDR3 length: 13 residues. CDR3 in DNA: TGTGCCAGCAGCGTCTTACTAGCGGGAAAGCAGTTCTTC. The encoded protein is CASSVLLAGKQFF.

The chain is built from TRBV30 and TRBJ1-3; D remains ambiguous. This CDR3 has 17 amino acids. Germline CDR1 is GTSNPN and CDR2 is SVGIG (reference sequence). With 0 bases removed from V and 4 bases from J, the gap between germline ends came to 19 bases. The CDR3: CAWSVLDWGTVGNTIYF. CDR3 DNA: TGTGCCTGGAGTGTACTGGATTGGGGAACAGTAGGAAACACCATATATTTT.

V is TRBV30 and J is TRBJ1-1; tentatively, D is TRBD1 (5 bases). Germline V gene data show CDR1 as GTSNPN and CDR2 as SVGIG (reference sequence). The CDR3 sequence is 14 residues long. CDR3 sequence reads: CSRWTRESGTEAFF. CDR3 nucleotides: TGTTCGCGGTGGACCAGGGAAAGTGGCACTGAAGCTTTCTTT.

This clone came up a few times. The rearrangement joins TRBV4-2 to TRBJ2-7, with 8 bases identical to TRBD2. Looked up from germline, CDR1 is LGHNA and CDR2 is YNFKEQ. Unmatched junction bases numbered 5, after V lost 1 base and J lost 3 bases. The CDR3 is made up of 15 amino acids. CDR3 amino acids: CASSQVSGVIYEQYF. As DNA, the CDR3 is TGTGCCAGCAGCCAAGTTAGCGGGGTGATCTACGAGCAGTACTTC.

This clone was counted between two and nine times. The J gene is TRBJ1-5, the V gene TRBV2, with no clear D. There are 13 residues in the CDR3. The V end was cut by 7 bases, the J end by 5 bases, with 12 bases between. CDR1 is SNHLY and CDR2 is FYNNEI in the germline V gene. The DNA of the CDR3 is TGTGCCAGCATGCAACTCAATCATCAGCCCCAGCATTTT. Protein product: CASMQLNHQPQHF.

This clone turned up a few times. The chain couples TRBV6-5 to TRBJ2-2; D uncertain. The ends were cut back, 2 bases at V and 6 bases at J, with 13 bases in the middle. Germline V CDR1 and CDR2: MNHEY, SVGAGI. This CDR3 has 15 residues. The CDR3 region is CASSYNPAGAGELFF. CDR3 DNA: TGTGCCAGCAGTTACAATCCGGCTGGGGCCGGGGAGCTGTTTTTT.

This clone was recorded only once. J is TRBJ1-6 and V is TRBV30, with 9 bases aligning to TRBD1. V was clipped by 5 bases and J by 7 bases; unmatched bases: 3. CDR3 length: 13 residues. The V gene's germline CDR1 is GTSNPN and CDR2 SVGIG (reference sequence). The CDR3 sequence: CAWDRGENSPLHF. DNA for the CDR3: TGTGCCTGGGACAGGGGGGAGAATTCACCCCTCCACTTT.

The table lists this clone with a few counts. This chain links TRBV30 with TRBJ2-7; unclear D gene. V was clipped by 2 bases and J by 1 base, with 3 bases between them. Germline-derived CDR1 and CDR2 are GTSNPN and SVGIG (reference sequence). The length of the CDR3 is 11 residues. In DNA form, the CDR3 reads TGTGCCTGGAGTCATTCCTACGAGCAGTACTTC. Translating gives CAWSHSYEQYF.

Written as DNA, the CDR3 is TGCAGCGTTGAAGCCTGGACAGGAACGGTCCCTAACTATGGCTACACCTTC. This translates into CSVEAWTGTVPNYGYTF. J is TRBJ1-2 and V is TRBV29-1; TRBD1 aligns across 7 bases. Unmatched junction bases numbered 11, after V lost 1 base and J lost 0 bases. The CDR3 runs to 17 residues. CDR1 is SQVTM, CDR2 ANQGSEA, per germline.

This clone was observed once. V is TRBV4-3 and J is TRBJ1-2; 7 nucleotides line up with TRBD1. The CDR3 runs to 14 residues. Trimming at V came to 0 bases and at J to 8 bases, leaving 6 bases not matched to a gene. In germline, CDR1 is LGHNA, CDR2 YSLEER. DNA for the CDR3: TGCGCCAGCAGCCAAGATCATCAGGGGGGAGGCTACACCTTC. Protein sequence: CASSQDHQGGGYTF.

This clone rates as medium-sized. The chain combines TRBV7-9 with TRBJ1-2; a weak D match, TRBD1 (5 bases). CDR1 and CDR2 from the germline V gene are SEHNR and FQNEAQ (reference sequence). The CDR3 runs to 16 residues. V lost 5 bases and J 4 bases, leaving 20 bases between the germline ends. The chain's CDR3 is CASSPLGDPQRYGYTF. The DNA for the CDR3 is TGTGCCAGCAGCCCGCTAGGGGACCCGCAGCGCTATGGCTACACCTTC.

The chain employs TRBV6-6 and TRBJ2-3; D possibly uses TRBD1 or TRBD2 (5 bases each). Per the germline V gene, CDR1 is MNHNY and CDR2 is SVGAGI (reference sequence). There are 16 residues in the CDR3. V was pared by 6 bases and J by 5 bases, with 21 bases between. This CDR3 is CASSRTGRGREDTQYF. The CDR3 DNA reads TGTGCCAGCAGCCGGACTGGACGGGGCAGAGAAGATACGCAGTATTTT.

The chain has TRBV7-9 and TRBJ1-6; D gene unclear. CDR3 size: 17 residues. Germline V gene sequence: CDR1 SEHNR, CDR2 FQNEAQ (reference sequence). The ends were cut back, 1 base at V and 7 bases at J, with 17 bases in the middle. CDR3 DNA: TGTGCCAGCAGCTTAGTAATAGGGCCCTCCTCGAATTCACCCCTCCACTTT. Translating it yields CASSLVIGPSSNSPLHF.